The clone carrying this TCR beta chain appeared a few times. What it recognizes is unknown. V lost 4 bases and J lost 1; bases outside the gene matches: 5. Germline CDR1 reads SGHRS; CDR2 reads YFSETQ. This CDR3 spans 16 amino acids. Each donor had approximately 10 milliliters of peripheral blood drawn. Every sample yielded at least 6.5 million isolated PBMCs. The data stem from a study of blood T cells in healthy people across ages. Study observations and caveats: Those diversity estimates obtained from one million T cells were thought to be underestimates.

A sample-barcoded 5' primer and a J-beta primer mix were used in a second PCR of about 6 to 12 cycles. TCRdb recomputed calls from the 5' RACE reads with MiXCR, one row per CDR3 protein. The sample has approximately 820,000 distinct CDR3 sequences; around 43% are singletons. The sample was blood. The TCR originated in a man in his fifties or sixties in good health. The rearrangement uses TRBV5-1 and TRBJ1-1; 12 nucleotides agree with TRBD1. The CDR3 region has the DNA TGCGCCAGCAGCCGCGAGGGACAGGGGGCGAACACTGAAGCTTTCTTT. Translation: CASSREGQGANTEAFF.